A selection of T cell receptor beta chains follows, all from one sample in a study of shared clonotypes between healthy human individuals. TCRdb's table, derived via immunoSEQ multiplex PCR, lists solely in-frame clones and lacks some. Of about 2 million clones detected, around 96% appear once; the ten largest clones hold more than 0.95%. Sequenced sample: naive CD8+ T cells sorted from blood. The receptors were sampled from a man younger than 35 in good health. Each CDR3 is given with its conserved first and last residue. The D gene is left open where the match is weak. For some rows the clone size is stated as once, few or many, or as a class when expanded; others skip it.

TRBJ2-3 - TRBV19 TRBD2 TGTGCCAGTAGTATACTAGCGGGAGACACAGATACGCAGTATTTT CASSILAGDTDTQYF
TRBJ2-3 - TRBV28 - TGTGCCAGCAAAGGGGAAGGGGTCACCGATACGCAGTATTTT CASKGEGVTDTQYF
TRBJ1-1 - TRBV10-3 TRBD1 TGTGCTAGCACCAGGGGGCTTGACACTGAAGCTTTCTTT CASTRGLDTEAFF
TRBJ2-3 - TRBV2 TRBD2 TGTGCCAGCAGTTCGGGCGGGAGGCTGAGGACAGATACGCAGTATTTT CASSSGGRLRTDTQYF
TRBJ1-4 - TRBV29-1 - TGCAGCGTCCGTTGGGGAGGCGAGGGCAGGGAAAAACTGTTTTTT CSVRWGGEGREKLFF
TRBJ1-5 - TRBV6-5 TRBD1 TGTGCCAGCAGAGACGGGACAGGTAGCAATCAGCCCCAGCATTTT CASRDGTGSNQPQHF
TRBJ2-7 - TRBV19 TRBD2 TGTGCCAGTAGTGCCGGGACTAGCGGCCTCTACGAGCAGTACTTC CASSAGTSGLYEQYF
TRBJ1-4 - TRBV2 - TGTGCCAGCAGTGAGTTCCTGGTGAATGAAAAACTGTTTTTT CASSEFLVNEKLFF
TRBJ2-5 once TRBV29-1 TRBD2 TGCAGCGTTGTTGGCCCGGGACTAGCGGCAGCCGACGGGACCCAGTACTTC CSVVGPGLAAADGTQYF
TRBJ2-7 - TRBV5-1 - TGCGCCAGCAGCTTGGTGGAAATAACGTCAGGCCACTCGGGCTACGAGCAGTACTTC CASSLVEITSGHSGYEQYF
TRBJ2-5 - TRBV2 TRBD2 TGTGCCAGCAGTGATTTAGCGGGGGGTGAGACCCAGTACTTC CASSDLAGGETQYF
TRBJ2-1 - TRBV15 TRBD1 TGTGCCACCCAAACGGACAGGCTACTCAACAATGAGCAGTTCTTC CATQTDRLLNNEQFF
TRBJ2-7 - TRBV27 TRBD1 TGTGCCAGCGGGTTGGGACAGGGGTTCTACGAGCAGTACTTC CASGLGQGFYEQYF
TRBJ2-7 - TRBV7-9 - TGTGCCAGCAGCTTCGGCAATCCCTACGAGCAGTACTTC CASSFGNPYEQYF
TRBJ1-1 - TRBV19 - TGTGCCAGTAGTATGGAAAGGAACACTGAAGCTTTCTTT CASSMERNTEAFF
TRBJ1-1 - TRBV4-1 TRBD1 TGCGCCAGCAGCATCGGACAGGGGGGAGACACTGAAGCTTTCTTT CASSIGQGGDTEAFF
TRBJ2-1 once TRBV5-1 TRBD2 TGCGCCAGCAGCTTGGGGCTAGCGGGGGACAATTACAATGAGCAGTTCTTC CASSLGLAGDNYNEQFF
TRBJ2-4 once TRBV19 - TGTGCCAGTAGTATAGTAGGGGAGGACGGCATTCAGTACTTC CASSIVGEDGIQYF
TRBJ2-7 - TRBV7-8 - TGTGCCAGCAGCGACTTTGACGAGCAGTACTTC CASSDFDEQYF
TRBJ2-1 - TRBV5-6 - TGTGCCAGCAGCTTGGAATGGCAGGACAATGAGCAGTTCTTC CASSLEWQDNEQFF
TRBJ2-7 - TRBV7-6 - TGTGCCAGCAGCTTAGCTCAGTCCTACGAGCAGTACTTC CASSLAQSYEQYF
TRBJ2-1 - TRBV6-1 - TGTGCCAGCAGTGAAGCCCTGCACTGGAACAATGAGCAGTTCTTC CASSEALHWNNEQFF
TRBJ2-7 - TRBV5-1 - TGCGCCAGCAGCACGGACCGGGACCCGGGGTACGAGCAGTACTTC CASSTDRDPGYEQYF
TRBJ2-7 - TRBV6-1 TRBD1 TGTGCCAGCAACCGCCTTGGACAGGGGTTGGCCGAGCAGTACTTC CASNRLGQGLAEQYF
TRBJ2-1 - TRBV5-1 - TGCGCCAGCAGCTTGGGAGGTGAAGTGGGTGAGCAGTTCTTC CASSLGGEVGEQFF
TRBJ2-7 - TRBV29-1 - TGCAGCGTTGGAGGTGAATGGCCCGAGCAGTACTTC CSVGGEWPEQYF
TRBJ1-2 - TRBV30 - TGTGCCTGGAGTCCCGCTTTTGCTGGAGGGGGCTACACCTTC CAWSPAFAGGGYTF
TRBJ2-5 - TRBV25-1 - TGTGCCAGCAGTGTTTTGGGGGAAGAGACCCAGTACTTC CASSVLGEETQYF
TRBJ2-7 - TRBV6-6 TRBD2 TGTGCCAGCAGTTACGGGGAGGGAGGGTACGAGCAGTACTTC CASSYGEGGYEQYF
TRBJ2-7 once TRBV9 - TGTGCCAGCAGCGTAGGGGGGAGCTACGAGCAGTACTTC CASSVGGSYEQYF
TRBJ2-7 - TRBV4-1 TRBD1 TGCGCCAGCAGCCAAGTGGGACAGGGGGACGACGAGCAGTACTTC CASSQVGQGDDEQYF
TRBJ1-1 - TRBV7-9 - TGTGCCAGCAGCCCAGGGAATCGCACTGAAGCTTTCTTT CASSPGNRTEAFF
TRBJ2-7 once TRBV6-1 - TGTGCCAGCAGTGAAACGACTTCCTACGAGCAGTACTTC CASSETTSYEQYF
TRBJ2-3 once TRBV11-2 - TGTGCCAGCAGGCCGGGAGCCACAGATACGCAGTATTTT CASRPGATDTQYF
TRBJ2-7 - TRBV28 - TGTGCCAGCAGTTTTCGAGGGTATGAGTCCTACGAGCAGTACTTC CASSFRGYESYEQYF
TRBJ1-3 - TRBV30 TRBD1 TGTGCCTGGACCCTGACAGGGAACTCTGGAAACACCATATATTTT CAWTLTGNSGNTIYF
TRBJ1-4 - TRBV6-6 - TGTGCCAGCGGTGGGTACGGGAATGAAAAACTGTTTTTT CASGGYGNEKLFF
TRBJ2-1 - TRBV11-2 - TGTGCCAGCAGCTTTGGCGGGGACACTGAGCAGTTCTTC CASSFGGDTEQFF
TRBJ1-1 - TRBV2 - TGTGCCAGTGATATGAACACTGAAGCTTTCTTT CASDMNTEAFF
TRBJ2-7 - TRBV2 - TGTGCCAGCAGTGACGGGGACACCTTTTACGAGCAGTACTTC CASSDGDTFYEQYF
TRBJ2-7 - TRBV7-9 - TGTGCCAGCAGCTTCGGGGGAGATACGGGGGAGCAGTACTTC CASSFGGDTGEQYF
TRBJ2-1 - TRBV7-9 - TGTGCCAGCAGCTTGGAAACGACCTACAATGAGCAGTTCTTC CASSLETTYNEQFF
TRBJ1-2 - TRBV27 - TGTGCCAGCAGTTTATCGGGGGGCGCGGTGTATGGCTACACCTTC CASSLSGGAVYGYTF
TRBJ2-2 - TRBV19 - TGTGCCAGTAGTATAGTGGTGGGGATGGACACCGGGGAGCTGTTTTTT CASSIVVGMDTGELFF
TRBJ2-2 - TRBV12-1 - TGTGCCAGCAGCTTTGGCATAGCGGGAAGCACCGGGGAGCTGTTTTTT CASSFGIAGSTGELFF
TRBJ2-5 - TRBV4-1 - TGCGCCAGCAGCCAAGATCTCGTAGGCTTGTTAGGAGAGACCCAGTACTTC CASSQDLVGLLGETQYF
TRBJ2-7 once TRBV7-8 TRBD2 TGTGCCAGCAGCTCGTTACCGGGACTAGAAAGCTCCTACGAGCAGTACTTC CASSSLPGLESSYEQYF
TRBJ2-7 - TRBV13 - TGTGCCAGCAGCTTAAGGTCCGGACGGAGTTCCTACGAGCAGTACTTC CASSLRSGRSSYEQYF
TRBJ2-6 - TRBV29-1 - TGCAGCGCAGTCTCTGGGGCCAACGTCCTGACTTTC CSAVSGANVLTF
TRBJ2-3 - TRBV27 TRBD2 TGTGCCAGCAGTCCGCGGACTAGCGGGGAAGATACGCAGTATTTT CASSPRTSGEDTQYF
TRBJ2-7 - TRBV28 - TGTGCCAGCAGTTTAACAGGGTTCCACGAGCAGTACTTC CASSLTGFHEQYF
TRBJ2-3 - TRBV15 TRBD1 TGTGCCACCAGCAGACCACACCGACAGGGCCCCACAGATACGCAGTATTTT CATSRPHRQGPTDTQYF